This paragraph reports one T cell receptor (beta chain). The antigen remains undetermined. The junction departs from germline at one end; a sequencing error may be responsible. Combining a sample-barcoded 5' primer with a J-beta primer mix, a second PCR ran for about 7 to 11 cycles. A 12-random-nucleotide template-switch adaptor tagged each cDNA molecule. Each CDR3 protein is one row after TCRdb ran MiXCR on the 5' RACE reads. Of around 1,900,000 distinct CDR3 sequences listed, approximately 40% are singletons. This entry is derived from a study of blood T cells in healthy people across ages. Study-wide results and caveats: It was found that TCR beta diversity correlated strongly with the percentage of naive T cells. It was not possible, with unsorted PBMCs, to conclusively compare naive and antigen-experienced cells.

Germline loops: CDR1 SEHNR, CDR2 FQNEAQ (reference sequence). The CDR3 runs to 15 residues. The V and J genes are TRBV7-9 and TRBJ1-4, with D maybe TRBD1 (6 bases). The sample taken for sequencing was blood. This sequence was found in a human donor in good health. The CDR3 loop is CASSLAGAANEELFF. As DNA, the CDR3 is TGTGCCAGCAGCTTAGCGGGGGCGGCTAATGAAGAACTGTTTTTT.